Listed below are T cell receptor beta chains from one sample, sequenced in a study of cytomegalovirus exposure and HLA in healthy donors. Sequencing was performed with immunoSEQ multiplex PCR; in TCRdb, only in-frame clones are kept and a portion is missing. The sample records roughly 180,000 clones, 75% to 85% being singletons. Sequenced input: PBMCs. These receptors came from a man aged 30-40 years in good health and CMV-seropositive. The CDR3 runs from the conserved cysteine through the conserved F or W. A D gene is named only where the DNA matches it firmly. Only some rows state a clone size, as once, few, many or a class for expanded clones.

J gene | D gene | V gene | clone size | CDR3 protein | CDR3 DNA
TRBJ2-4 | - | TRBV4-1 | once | CASSPRKGGETAKNIQYF | TGCGCCAGCAGCCCTCGGAAGGGGGGGGAAACGGCCAAAAACATTCAGTACTTC
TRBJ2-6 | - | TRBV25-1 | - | CASSATGANVLTF | TGTGCCAGCAGTGCCACTGGGGCCAACGTCCTGACTTTC
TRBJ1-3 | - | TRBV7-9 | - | CASSFGMSSGNTIYF | TGTGCCAGCAGCTTCGGTATGTCCTCTGGAAACACCATATATTTT
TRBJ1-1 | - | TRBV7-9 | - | CASSFWAGTDTEAFF | TGTGCCAGCAGCTTCTGGGCCGGAACGGACACTGAAGCTTTCTTT
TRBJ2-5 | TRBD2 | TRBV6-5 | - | CAKFGGTSELETQYF | TGTGCCAAGTTCGGCGGGACTAGCGAGTTGGAGACCCAGTACTTC
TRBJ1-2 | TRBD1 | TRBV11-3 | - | CASSFGTDTNYGYTF | TGTGCCAGCAGCTTTGGGACAGATACAAACTATGGCTACACCTTC
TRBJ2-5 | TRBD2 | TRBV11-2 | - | CASSLESSGAGETQYF | TGTGCCAGCAGCTTAGAATCTAGCGGGGCGGGAGAGACCCAGTACTTC
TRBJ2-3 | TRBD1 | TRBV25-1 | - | CASSESAGQGAHTQYF | TGTGCCAGCAGTGAATCCGCGGGACAGGGGGCACATACGCAGTATTTT
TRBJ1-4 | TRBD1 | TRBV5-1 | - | CASSQGQGTNEKLFF | TGCGCCAGCAGCCAGGGACAGGGAACTAATGAAAAACTGTTTTTT
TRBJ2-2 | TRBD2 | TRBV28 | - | CASSLRSGSGSTTGELFF | TGTGCCAGCAGTTTAAGGTCGGGTAGCGGGTCGACCACCGGGGAGCTGTTTTTT
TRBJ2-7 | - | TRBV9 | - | CASSVGATNYEQYF | TGTGCCAGCAGCGTAGGAGCGACTAACTACGAGCAGTACTTC
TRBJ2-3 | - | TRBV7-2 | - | CASIDRSVTDTQYF | TGTGCCAGCATCGATCGGTCCGTGACAGATACGCAGTATTTT
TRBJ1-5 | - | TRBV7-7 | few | CASSLDATAPQHF | TGTGCCAGCAGCTTAGACGCCACAGCGCCCCAGCATTTT
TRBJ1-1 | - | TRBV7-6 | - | CASSLKQGGGNTEAFF | TGTGCCAGCAGCTTAAAACAGGGAGGGGGGAACACTGAAGCTTTCTTT
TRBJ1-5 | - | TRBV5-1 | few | CASSLYGGNQPQHF | TGCGCCAGCAGCTTGTATGGCGGAAATCAGCCCCAGCATTTT
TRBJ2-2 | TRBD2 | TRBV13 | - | CASSSQIAGGNTGELFF | TGTGCCAGCAGCTCCCAAATAGCGGGGGGGAACACCGGGGAGCTGTTTTTT
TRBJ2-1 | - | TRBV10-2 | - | CASSDNGPGIYYNEQFF | TGCGCCAGCAGCGACAACGGCCCGGGGATTTATTACAATGAGCAGTTCTTC
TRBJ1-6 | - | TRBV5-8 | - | CASSGGGSVYSPLHF | TGTGCCAGCAGCGGAGGCGGATCCGTATACTCACCCCTCCACTTT
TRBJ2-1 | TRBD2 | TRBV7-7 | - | CASSQGLAPTNEQFF | TGTGCCAGCAGCCAAGGACTAGCTCCTACAAATGAGCAGTTCTTC
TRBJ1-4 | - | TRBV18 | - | CASSSGQSTNEKLFF | TGTGCCAGCTCATCCGGACAGAGCACTAATGAAAAACTGTTTTTT
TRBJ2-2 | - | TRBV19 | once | CASSIEQGGGELFF | TGTGCCAGTAGTATAGAACAGGGTGGCGGGGAGCTGTTTTTT
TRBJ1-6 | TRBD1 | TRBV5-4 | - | CASSLDRDNSPLHF | TGTGCCAGCAGCCTCGACAGGGATAATTCACCCCTCCACTTT
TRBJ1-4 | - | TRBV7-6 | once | CASSRRTDNEKLFF | TGTGCCAGCAGCCGACGGACAGATAATGAAAAACTGTTTTTT
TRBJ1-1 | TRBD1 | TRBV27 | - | CASSKDRANTEAFF | TGTGCCAGCAGTAAGGACAGGGCGAACACTGAAGCTTTCTTT
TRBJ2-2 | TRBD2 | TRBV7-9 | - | CASRPLAGETGELFF | TGTGCCAGCAGACCACTAGCGGGAGAGACCGGGGAGCTGTTTTTT
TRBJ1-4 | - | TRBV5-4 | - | CASSLGARNEKLFF | TGTGCCAGCAGCTTGGGCGCCCGTAATGAAAAACTGTTTTTT
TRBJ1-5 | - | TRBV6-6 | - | CASSSDSNNQPQHF | TGTGCCAGCAGCTCAGACAGTAACAATCAGCCCCAGCATTTT
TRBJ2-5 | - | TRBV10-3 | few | CAISEPRSETQYF | TGTGCCATCAGTGAGCCTAGGTCGGAGACCCAGTACTTC
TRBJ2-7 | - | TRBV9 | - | CASSVGSMDYYEQYF | TGTGCCAGCAGCGTAGGATCGATGGACTACTACGAGCAGTACTTC
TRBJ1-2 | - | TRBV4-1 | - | CASSHLNRKGGYTF | TGCGCCAGCAGCCACCTCAACAGGAAGGGTGGCTACACCTTC
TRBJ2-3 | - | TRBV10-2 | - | CASSYQGTDTQYF | TGCGCCAGCAGTTACCAGGGGACAGATACGCAGTATTTT
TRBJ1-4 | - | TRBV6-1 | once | CASSEAQGYEKLFF | TGTGCCAGCAGTGAAGCGCAGGGGTATGAAAAACTGTTTTTT
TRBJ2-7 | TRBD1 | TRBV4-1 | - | CASSQVPRGQGMYEQYF | TGCGCCAGCAGCCAAGTCCCTAGGGGACAGGGGATGTACGAGCAGTACTTC
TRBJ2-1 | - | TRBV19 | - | CASNRGPPLAEQFF | TGTGCCAGTAATAGGGGCCCCCCGTTGGCTGAGCAGTTCTTC
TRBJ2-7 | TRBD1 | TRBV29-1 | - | CSVSSRRDRGRVQYF | TGCAGCGTTTCCTCTCGTCGGGACAGGGGGCGCGTGCAGTACTTC
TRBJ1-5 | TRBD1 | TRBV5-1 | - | CASAPTGVHQPQHF | TGCGCCAGCGCACCGACAGGGGTCCATCAGCCCCAGCATTTT
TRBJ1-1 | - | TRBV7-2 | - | CASSLRGSEAFF | TGTGCCAGCAGCTTACGGGGGAGTGAAGCTTTCTTT
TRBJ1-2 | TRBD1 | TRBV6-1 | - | CASVSGQVNHGYTF | TGTGCCAGCGTGTCCGGACAGGTTAATCACGGCTACACCTTC
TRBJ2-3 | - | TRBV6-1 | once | CASSAGQGNTQYF | TGTGCCAGCAGTGCGGGACAAGGAAATACGCAGTATTTT
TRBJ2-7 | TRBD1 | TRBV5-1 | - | CASSLASWGQAYEQYF | TGCGCCAGCAGCTTGGCCAGTTGGGGACAGGCCTACGAGCAGTACTTC
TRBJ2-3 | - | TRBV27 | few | CASSFYRGRTKAGTDTQYF | TGTGCCAGCAGTTTTTATCGCGGCAGGACTAAGGCCGGCACAGATACGCAGTATTTT
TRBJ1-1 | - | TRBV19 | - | CASSRTVNTEAFF | TGTGCCAGTAGCAGGACAGTCAACACTGAAGCTTTCTTT
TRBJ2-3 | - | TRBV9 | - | CASSGSRTDTQYF | TGTGCCAGCAGCGGGAGCCGCACAGATACGCAGTATTTT
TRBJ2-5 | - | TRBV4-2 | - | CASNQDPGRRAGETQYF | TGTGCCAGCAACCAAGATCCTGGACGGAGAGCGGGAGAGACCCAGTACTTC
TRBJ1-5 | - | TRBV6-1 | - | CASSEGGWDWFQPQHF | TGTGCCAGCAGTGAAGGGGGTTGGGACTGGTTTCAGCCCCAGCATTTT
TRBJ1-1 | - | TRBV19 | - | CASSPRGGSGVNTEAFF | TGTGCCAGTAGTCCTCGGGGTGGTTCAGGAGTGAACACTGAAGCTTTCTTT
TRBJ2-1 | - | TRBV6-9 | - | CASTPRGTRVEPSSYNEQFF | TGTGCCAGCACCCCCAGGGGGACTCGCGTCGAACCGAGCTCCTACAATGAGCAGTTCTTC
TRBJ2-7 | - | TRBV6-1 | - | CASSEALMTLGTTDSYEQYF | TGTGCCAGCAGTGAAGCGCTGATGACTTTAGGGACAACGGACTCCTACGAGCAGTACTTC
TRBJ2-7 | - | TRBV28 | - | CASSLSTGLRSYEQYF | TGTGCCAGCAGTTTGTCGACGGGACTCCGCTCCTACGAGCAGTACTTC
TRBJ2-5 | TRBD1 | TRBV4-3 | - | CASSQYGQGQETQYF | TGCGCCAGCAGCCAGTACGGACAGGGGCAAGAGACCCAGTACTTC
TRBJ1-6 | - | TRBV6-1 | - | CASRREQGGNSPLHF | TGTGCCAGCAGGAGGGAACAGGGCGGAAATTCACCCCTCCACTTT
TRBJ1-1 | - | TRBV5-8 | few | CASSLEREGYRAEAFF | TGTGCCAGCAGCTTGGAGAGGGAAGGGTATAGGGCTGAAGCTTTCTTT
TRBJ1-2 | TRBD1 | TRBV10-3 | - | CASKLGQGNYGYTF | TGTGCCTCAAAGCTGGGACAGGGGAACTATGGCTACACCTTC
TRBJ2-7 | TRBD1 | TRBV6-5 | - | CASSYGTGYEQYF | TGTGCCAGCAGTTACGGGACAGGCTACGAGCAGTACTTC
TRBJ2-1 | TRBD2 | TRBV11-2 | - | CASSLVLAGVDEQFF | TGTGCCAGCAGCTTAGTTCTAGCGGGAGTGGATGAGCAGTTCTTC
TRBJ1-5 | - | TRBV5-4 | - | CASSVRYSNQPQHF | TGTGCCAGCAGCGTCAGGTATAGCAATCAGCCCCAGCATTTT
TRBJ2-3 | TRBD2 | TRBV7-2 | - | CASSWGLVRTDTQYF | TGTGCCAGCAGCTGGGGACTAGTGAGGACAGATACGCAGTATTTT